The T cell receptor beta chain under discussion was sequenced for a study of untreated major depressive disorder listed by TCRdb under 2018. Background on the whole study: This cross-sectional case-control study compared T cell phenotype and TCR repertoire between antidepressant-free major depressive disorder patients and individually matched non-depressed controls. The sequencing was a follow-up to the differences in Vbeta 5.1, Vbeta 11 and Vbeta 22 usage that flow cytometry had picked up across the whole cohort.

The Qiagen DNeasy Blood and Tissue Kit was used to extract total genomic DNA from the purified CD4+ T cells. Using immunoSEQ immunosequencing protocols, the TCRbeta CDR3 region, as defined by IMGT, was amplified and sequenced. The authors' analysis ran thus. The immunoSEQ service preprocessed the raw sequence data to correct PCR and sequencing errors. The sequence data were imported into the immunoSEQ Analyzer and were further analyzed using VDJtools v1.0.7. Patient-control differences were tested with the paired Wilcoxon signed-rank test. In TCRdb, the immuneACCESS table is reduced to in-frame sequences with V and J assigned. These tables do not hold every clone; where another copy was compared, an unresolved V gene accounts for under half, and the others remain unexplained. V, J and clone size are taken as reported in that table, and D and trimming were inferred from the DNA itself. A total of under 25,000 clones appear in this sample, approximately 92% of them only once. About 0.55% of the sample rests with the top ten.

Points the paper makes about the study in general: In every sequenced subject, the top five TRBV05-01 clones were all identified as private clones. Because of the strict matching and exclusion criteria, the study sample was comparatively small, which limits how generalizable the findings are. In the sequencing data, TRBV25-01 and TRBV02-01 usage matched the flow-cytometry pattern without reaching statistical significance. For the sequencing comparisons, planned one-tailed tests were run on just three Vbeta families that had been chosen in advance. Higher TRBV05-01 (Vbeta 5.1) usage among CD4+ T cells of depressed patients compared with controls was confirmed by sequencing, with p = 0.040 in a one-tailed test.

Each depressed patient was matched pairwise with a non-depressed control on sex, age, current smoking status and body mass index. European descent was reported for all participants. Patients had a DSM-IV diagnosis of major depressive disorder with a Hamilton Rating Scale for Depression score of at least 18. For at least 8 weeks before enrollment, patients had taken no psychiatric medication of any kind, antidepressants included. Depression severity among patients ranged from moderate to severe. Participants were excluded if they had major medical conditions, Axis I/II comorbidities, regular medication or illicit drug use, or weekly alcohol intake above 100 g. Roughly 29 ml of peripheral blood was drawn into EDTA tubes from each participant. CD4+ T cells were purified from thawed PBMCs by magnetic negative selection with the BD IMag Human CD4 T Lymphocyte Enrichment Set. The CD4+ enrichment method typically yielded 85% to 95% purity as confirmed by flow cytometry. TCRbeta sequencing was performed on a subgroup of roughly five case-control pairs selected blind to chemokine receptor expression and flow-cytometric repertoire skewing results. Every blood sample was taken in the morning at 8:00 a.m., and Ficoll-Hypaque gradient centrifugation was used to isolate PBMCs. PBMCs were gradually cooled to -80 degrees C for cryopreservation and then kept in liquid nitrogen until assay.

According to the germline V gene (reference sequence), CDR1 reads MNHEY and CDR2 reads SMNVEV. After removal of 6 bases from V and 6 bases from J, the junction retains 7 bases not matched to a gene. From cysteine to phenylalanine, the CDR3 is 14 amino acids long. The only DNA kept is the CDR3, 42 bases in frame from the first base. As to this clone: Its cognate antigen has yet to be identified. No much larger clone exists at a distance of one base, and base qualities are not known.

Recombination connected TRBV27 to TRBJ2-7; a stretch of 11 junction bases matches TRBD1. Sample: CD4+ T cells from PBMCs. This clonotype was obtained from a woman aged 40-49 years with major depressive disorder. The CDR3 reads as follows: CASSAGDRGSEQYF. The nucleotide sequence is TGTGCCAGCAGCGCGGGGGACAGGGGGAGCGAGCAGTACTTC.